The 28 T cell receptor beta chains given below trace back to one sample, sequenced in a study of shared clonotypes between healthy human individuals. Clones were read by immunoSEQ multiplex PCR, and TCRdb kept only the in-frame ones, dropping some. The sample has approximately 530,000 clones, 95% to 96% seen once. The source material was naive CD4+ T cells sorted from blood. The subset was: CD45RA+ positively selected. These receptors all stem from a woman between 25 and 40 years old in good health.

The rearrangement uses TRBV7-9 and TRBJ2-5, with a possible D match to TRBD2 (6 bases). The CDR3 totals 14 residues. From germline, CDR1 is SEHNR and CDR2 FQNEAQ (reference sequence). Trimming removed 2 bases from V and 2 bases from J, with 9 bases in between. The CDR3 protein is CASSLQTSQETQYF. CDR3 sequence (DNA): TGTGCCAGCAGCTTACAGACTAGTCAAGAGACCCAGTACTTC.

This chain connects TRBV12-5 to TRBJ2-2; no reliable D call. Looked up from germline, CDR1 is LGHNT and CDR2 is FRNRAP. V gave up 4 bases and J gave up 3 bases, with 15 bases separating them. This CDR3 spans 16 amino acids. This CDR3 reads CASGWAWSGYTGELFF. CDR3 in DNA: TGTGCTAGTGGTTGGGCCTGGTCCGGGTACACCGGGGAGCTGTTTTTT.

V gene TRBV7-6 combines with J gene TRBJ2-1; D is uncertain. The V end lost 1 base, the J end lost 6 bases, and 10 bases lay between the germline ends. Germline CDR1 reads SGHVS; CDR2 reads FNYEAQ. The CDR3 is made up of 14 amino acids. The CDR3 bases are TGTGCCAGCAGCTTAGATGGGGATGCCAATGAGCAGTTCTTC. It codes for CASSLDGDANEQFF.

There are a few counts of this clone. V is TRBV5-6 and J is TRBJ1-2; possible D gene TRBD1, 5 bases. This CDR3 region has 12 residues. The V end lost 6 bases, the J end lost 5 bases, and 11 bases lay between the germline ends. CDR1 is SGHDT, CDR2 YYEEEE, per germline. Written as DNA, the CDR3 is TGTGCCAGCACGAGGACACCGTATGGCTACACCTTC. Translation gives CASTRTPYGYTF.

The genes are TRBV19 and TRBJ1-2; weak D call: TRBD1 (5 bases). The CDR3 contains 13 residues. Trimming took off 5 bases at V and 5 bases at J, with 12 bases between the two ends. Germline V gene data show CDR1 as LNHDA and CDR2 as SQIVND (reference sequence). DNA of the CDR3: TGTGCCAGTAGTTCAGGGACCAAATATGGCTACACCTTC. It encodes CASSSGTKYGYTF.

This chain joins TRBV18 and TRBJ1-1; no clear D. V shed 3 bases and J shed 0 bases, with 14 bases lying between them. The CDR3 is 16 amino acids. Germline CDR1 reads KGHSH; CDR2 reads LQKENI. CDR3 bases: TGTGCCAGCTCACCCCATGAGGGCGACATGAACACTGAAGCTTTCTTT. Translation: CASSPHEGDMNTEAFF. The entire variable domain, with the rest obtained from reference TRBV18 and TRBJ1-1, is as follows: NAGVMQNPRHLVRRRGQEARLRCSPMKGHSHVYWYRQLPEEGLKFMVYLQKENIIDESGMPKERFSAEFPKEGPSILRIQQVVRGDSAAYFCASSPHEGDMNTEAFFGQGTRLTVV.

The sample holds one count of this clone. V usage is TRBV29-1 and J usage is TRBJ2-5, with 8 bases matching TRBD1. Germline values: CDR1 SQVTM, CDR2 ANQGSEA. The CDR3 length is 13 residues. With V trimmed by 4 bases and J by 4 bases, 5 bases remained unmatched. The CDR3 region is CSVVRGHRETQYF. In DNA form, the CDR3 reads TGCAGCGTTGTCAGGGGGCATCGAGAGACCCAGTACTTC.

This sequence joins TRBV7-9 and TRBJ2-2, with a tentative D call TRBD1 (5 bases). Trimming cost V 7 bases and J 5 bases, with 14 bases left between them. From germline, CDR1 is SEHNR and CDR2 FQNEAQ (reference sequence). The CDR3 runs 14 residues. Written as DNA, the CDR3 is TGTGCCAGCATGATAATAGGGGTTACCGGGGAGCTGTTTTTT. This gives the protein CASMIIGVTGELFF.

The chain combines TRBV5-4 with TRBJ2-1; tentative D call: TRBD1 (6 bases). Germline V gives CDR1 SGHNT, CDR2 YYREEE (reference sequence). V dropped 0 bases and J dropped 5 bases, with 24 bases sitting between them. The CDR3 loop spans 19 amino acids. CDR3 region: CASSLALISTGVMDNEQFF. CDR3 nucleotides: TGTGCCAGCAGCTTGGCCCTCATTTCGACAGGAGTTATGGACAATGAGCAGTTCTTC.

This chain joins TRBV19 and TRBJ1-1; no reliable D call. CDR3 length: 13 amino acids. The germline V and J ends were trimmed by 7 bases and 0 bases, with 9 bases remaining between them. CDR1 is LNHDA, CDR2 SQIVND, per germline (reference sequence). CDR3 nucleotides: TGTGCCAGTATGATTACGGTGAACACTGAAGCTTTCTTT. It yields the protein CASMITVNTEAFF.

This chain connects TRBV29-1 to TRBJ2-2; either TRBD1 or TRBD2 may supply D (5 bases each). The CDR3 runs 11 residues. Looked up from germline, CDR1 is SQVTM and CDR2 is ANQGSEA. V was cut by 6 bases and J by 6 bases, with 8 bases left in between. CDR3 loop: CSVGESGELFF. Here the CDR3 DNA reads TGCAGCGTGGGGGAATCCGGGGAGCTGTTTTTT.

The rearrangement joins TRBV7-2 to TRBJ1-4, with a possible D match to TRBD1 (5 bases). CDR3 length equals 15 residues. Trimming took 0 bases from V and 0 from J, leaving 5 bases between them. Germline lookup yields CDR1 SGHTA and CDR2 FQGNSA. The CDR3 loop reads CASSLAGATNEKLFF. CDR3 in DNA: TGTGCCAGCAGCTTAGCAGGGGCAACTAATGAAAAACTGTTTTTT.

The chain employs TRBV19 and TRBJ2-5; maybe TRBD2 (6 bases). Germline CDR1 and CDR2: LNHDA and SQIVND (reference sequence). V dropped 4 bases and J dropped 4 bases, with 10 bases sitting between them. The CDR3 length is 13 residues. The CDR3 is CASSTGTSETQYF. The CDR3 DNA is TGTGCCAGTAGTACCGGGACTTCAGAGACCCAGTACTTC.

The chain joins TRBV7-3 to TRBJ1-2; 7 bases are shared with TRBD1. The CDR3 extends over 14 amino acids. Germline CDR1 and CDR2: SGHTA and FQGTGA. Unmatched junction bases numbered 14, after V lost 8 bases and J lost 8 bases. The CDR3 reads CASGPGQSPFGYTF. The DNA for the CDR3 is TGTGCCAGCGGCCCGGGACAGTCCCCTTTCGGCTACACCTTC.

The V gene is TRBV7-9, the J gene TRBJ1-1, with D perhaps matching TRBD1 (6 bases). Looked up from germline, CDR1 is SEHNR and CDR2 is FQNEAQ (reference sequence). The CDR3 spans 18 residues. Trimming left V 5 bases short and J 11 bases short, with 33 bases between. In nucleotides, the CDR3 is TGTGCCAGCAGCCCCCGAAATACTCCCGGGACAAGGAGGGGTCGGGCTTTCTTT. It specifies CASSPRNTPGTRRGRAFF.

The genes are TRBV30 and TRBJ2-3, with 9 bases identical to TRBD2. Germline CDR1 reads GTSNPN; CDR2 reads SVGIG (reference sequence). The CDR3 spans 17 residues. The J segment lost 3 bases and the V segment lost 4 bases, leaving 14 bases of the junction unmatched. CDR3 DNA: TGTGCCTGGAATGGACCCGGGGACGCGGGAGGGACAGATACGCAGTATTTT. It specifies CAWNGPGDAGGTDTQYF. The full variable domain, its missing parts supplied by reference TRBV30 and TRBJ2-3, is SQTIHQWPATLVQPVGSPLSLECTVEGTSNPNLYWYRQAAGRGLQLLFYSVGIGQISSEVPQNLSASRPQDRQFILSSKKLLLSDSGFYLCAWNGPGDAGGTDTQYFGPGTRLTVL.

The gene calls are TRBV7-9 and TRBJ2-1, with D possibly matching TRBD1 (6 bases). V was trimmed by 0 bases and J by 7 bases, leaving 19 bases between them. The germline V gene has CDR1 SEHNR and CDR2 FQNEAQ (reference sequence). This CDR3 has 17 amino acids. CDR3 DNA sequence: TGTGCCAGCAGCTTAGCGTTTTCAGGGGCCACTAGTAATGAGCAGTTCTTC. This translates into CASSLAFSGATSNEQFF.

With regard to this clone: The sample carries other DNA sequences with the same CDR3. The rearrangement joins TRBV19 to TRBJ1-5; D uncertain. V was trimmed by 1 base and J by 0 bases, leaving 7 bases between them. In germline, CDR1 is LNHDA, CDR2 SQIVND (reference sequence). The CDR3 contains 15 residues. The CDR3 sequence is CASSIGRYSNQPQHF. The DNA of the CDR3 is TGTGCCAGTAGTATAGGACGGTATAGCAATCAGCCCCAGCATTTT.

This clone was counted between two and nine times. V is TRBV5-6 and J is TRBJ1-1, with D unresolved. The germline gives CDR1 SGHDT, CDR2 YYEEEE. The V and J ends lost 2 bases and 4 bases respectively, with 6 bases between them. The CDR3 is 12 residues long. The CDR3 loop reads CASSFHGTEAFF. Written as DNA, the CDR3 is TGTGCCAGCAGCTTTCATGGCACTGAAGCTTTCTTT.

The genes are TRBV5-4 and TRBJ1-1, with 7 bases identical to TRBD1. Germline CDR1 and CDR2: SGHNT and YYREEE (reference sequence). The CDR3 sequence is 15 residues long. The junction had 11 bases not matched to a gene; V was cut back by 5 bases and J by 4 bases. CDR3 coding DNA: TGTGCCAGCAGTTTGAGACAGGGATTCTCCACTGAAGCTTTCTTT. It specifies CASSLRQGFSTEAFF.

The gene calls are TRBV4-1 and TRBJ1-2; no clear D gene. The V end was cut by 5 bases, the J end by 2 bases, with 15 bases between. The germline CDR1 and CDR2 sequences are MGHRA and YSYEKL. CDR3 length: 15 residues. This CDR3 is CASSKGHRLNYGYTF. For the CDR3, the DNA is TGCGCCAGCAGCAAGGGTCACCGATTAAACTATGGCTACACCTTC.

This chain links TRBV4-1 with TRBJ2-7; a possible D gene is TRBD1 (6 bases). This CDR3 has 16 amino acids. Per the germline V gene, CDR1 is MGHRA and CDR2 is YSYEKL. Trimming cost V 2 bases and J 0 bases, with 14 bases left between them. The CDR3 loop reads CASSQTRGRSSYEQYF. As DNA, the CDR3 is TGCGCCAGCAGCCAAACCAGGGGACGGAGCTCCTACGAGCAGTACTTC.

The J gene is TRBJ1-2, the V gene TRBV7-2; D may be TRBD1 (6 bases). Trimming took off 5 bases at V and 8 bases at J, with 18 bases between the two ends. The germline gives CDR1 SGHTA, CDR2 FQGNSA. The CDR3 runs to 14 residues. Written as DNA, the CDR3 is TGTGCCAGCAGCAGGGGACAACGGGGCGGCGGCTACACCTTC. Its protein product is CASSRGQRGGGYTF.

This clone has just one count. The chain combines TRBV2 with TRBJ1-5, with D perhaps matching TRBD1 (5 bases). Germline loops: CDR1 SNHLY, CDR2 FYNNEI. The CDR3 spans 14 residues. V lost 7 bases, J lost 5 bases, and 15 bases lay in between. DNA of the CDR3: TGTGCCAGCACCCAGGGTTCTTTGGATCAGCCCCAGCATTTT. It translates to CASTQGSLDQPQHF.

The rearrangement links TRBV27 to TRBJ2-7; TRBD2 matches 8 bases. CDR1 and CDR2 (germline): MNHEY, SMNVEV (reference sequence). CDR3 length: 13 amino acids. Trimming removed 5 bases from V and 4 bases from J; junction bases left unmatched: 4. The CDR3 coding sequence is TGTGCCAGCAGTAGCGGGAGAGAGTACGAGCAGTACTTC. Translation gives CASSSGREYEQYF.

This rearrangement joins TRBV21-1 to TRBJ2-1; the D call TRBD2 from the table was never checked on the DNA. TRBV21-1 is listed as a pseudogene. The CDR3 runs to 16 residues. The DNA of the CDR3 is TGTGCCAGCAGCGCCCGACCGACTAGCGGGAGAGTTGAGCAGTTCTTC. Protein: CASSARPTSGRVEQFF.

The chain employs TRBV7-8 and TRBJ2-7; TRBD1 matches at 7 bases. Germline V gene lookup returns CDR1 SGHVS and CDR2 FQNEAQ. With V trimmed by 3 bases and J by 2 bases, 7 bases remained unmatched. The CDR3 loop spans 15 amino acids. The chain's CDR3 is CASSLVGGQTYEQYF. The CDR3 region has the DNA TGTGCCAGCAGCTTGGTTGGGGGACAGACCTACGAGCAGTACTTC.

The chain recombines TRBV6-1 with TRBJ1-5; D remains unclear. Germline lookup yields CDR1 MNHNS and CDR2 SASEGT. The CDR3 is 15 amino acids. V lost 2 bases to trimming and J lost 2 bases, with 10 bases between them. CDR3 bases: TGTGCCAGCAGTGAAAACAGCAAAGGCAATCAGCCCCAGCATTTT. This encodes CASSENSKGNQPQHF.